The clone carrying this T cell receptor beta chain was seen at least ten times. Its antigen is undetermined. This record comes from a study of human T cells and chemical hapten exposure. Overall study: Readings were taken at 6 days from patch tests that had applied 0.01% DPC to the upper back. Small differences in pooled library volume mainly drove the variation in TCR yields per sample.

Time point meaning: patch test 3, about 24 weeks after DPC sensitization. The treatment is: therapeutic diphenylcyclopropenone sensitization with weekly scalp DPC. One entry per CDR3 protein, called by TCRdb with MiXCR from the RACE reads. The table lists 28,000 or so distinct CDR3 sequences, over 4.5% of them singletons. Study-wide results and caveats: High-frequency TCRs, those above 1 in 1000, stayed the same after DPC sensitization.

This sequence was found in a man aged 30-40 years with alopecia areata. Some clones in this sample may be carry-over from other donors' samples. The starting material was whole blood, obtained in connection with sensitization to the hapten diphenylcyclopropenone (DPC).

CDR3 region: CSARGSGPNPHEQYF. The CDR3 DNA reads TGCAGTGCTAGAGGGTCCGGGCCTAACCCCCACGAGCAGTACTTC. The rearrangement uses TRBV20-1 and TRBJ2-7, with unresolved D. V lost 1 base to trimming and J lost 5 bases, with 18 bases between them. The CDR3 spans 15 residues. The V gene's germline CDR1 is DFQATT and CDR2 SNEGSKA (reference sequence).